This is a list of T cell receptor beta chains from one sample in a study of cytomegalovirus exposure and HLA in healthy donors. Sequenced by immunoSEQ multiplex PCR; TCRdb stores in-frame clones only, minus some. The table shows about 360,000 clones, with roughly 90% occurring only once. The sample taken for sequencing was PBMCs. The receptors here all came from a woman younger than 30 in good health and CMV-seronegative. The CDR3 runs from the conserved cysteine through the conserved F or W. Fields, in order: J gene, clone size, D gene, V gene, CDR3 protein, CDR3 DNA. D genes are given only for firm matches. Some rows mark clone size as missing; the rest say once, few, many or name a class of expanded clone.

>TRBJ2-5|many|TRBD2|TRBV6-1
CASSGPASGGETQYF
TGTGCCAGCAGTGGACCCGCTAGCGGGGGGGAGACCCAGTACTTC
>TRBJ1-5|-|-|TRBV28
CASTLGGGPKPQHF
TGTGCCAGCACCCTTGGGGGGGGCCCCAAGCCCCAGCATTTT
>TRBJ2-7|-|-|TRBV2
CASSVASAVTYEQYF
TGTGCCAGCAGTGTCGCGAGTGCTGTGACCTACGAGCAGTACTTC
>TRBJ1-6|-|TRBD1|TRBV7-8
CASSLGDRVSPLHF
TGTGCCAGCAGCTTAGGGGACAGGGTTTCACCCCTCCACTTT
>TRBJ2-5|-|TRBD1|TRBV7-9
CASSAGQDVLGTQYF
TGTGCCAGCAGCGCGGGACAGGACGTCTTGGGGACCCAGTACTTC
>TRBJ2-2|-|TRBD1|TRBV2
CASSSQGTGELFF
TGTGCCAGCAGTTCACAGGGGACCGGGGAGCTGTTTTTT
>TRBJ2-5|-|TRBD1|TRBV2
CASSGTGPYQETQYF
TGTGCCAGCAGTGGGACAGGGCCGTACCAAGAGACCCAGTACTTC
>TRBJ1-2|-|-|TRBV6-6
CASSPDSIYGYTF
TGTGCCAGCAGCCCGGACAGCATCTATGGCTACACCTTC
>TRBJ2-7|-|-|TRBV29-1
CSVVIPSDRTYEQYF
TGCAGCGTTGTCATACCCTCGGACAGAACATACGAGCAGTACTTC
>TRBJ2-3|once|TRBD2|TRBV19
CASSIGGRGTDTQYF
TGTGCCAGTAGTATAGGAGGGAGGGGCACAGATACGCAGTATTTT
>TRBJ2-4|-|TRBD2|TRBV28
CASTSSGGGLTKNIQYF
TGTGCCAGCACCTCTAGCGGGGGGGGGCTAACCAAAAACATTCAGTACTTC
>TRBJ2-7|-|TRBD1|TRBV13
CASSYSGGGQYF
TGTGCCAGCAGCTACTCAGGGGGCGGGCAGTACTTC
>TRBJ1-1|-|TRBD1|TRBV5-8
CASSLGDRLNTEAFF
TGTGCCAGCAGCTTAGGGGACAGATTGAACACTGAAGCTTTCTTT
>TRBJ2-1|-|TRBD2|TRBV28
CASSLGTSREQFF
TGTGCCAGCAGCCTCGGGACTAGCCGTGAGCAGTTCTTC
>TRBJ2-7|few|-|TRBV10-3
CAISGRGSQSYEQYF
TGTGCCATCAGTGGGCGGGGCAGCCAATCCTACGAGCAGTACTTC
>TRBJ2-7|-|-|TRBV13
CASSRVSVGPDPYEQYF
TGTGCCAGCAGCCGAGTGTCAGTTGGGCCTGACCCCTACGAGCAGTACTTC
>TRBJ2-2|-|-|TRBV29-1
CSVEGGGTGELFF
TGCAGCGTTGAGGGAGGCGGCACCGGGGAGCTGTTTTTT
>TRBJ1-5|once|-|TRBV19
CASSGRGYRPQHF
TGTGCCAGTAGCGGAAGGGGGTATAGACCCCAGCATTTT
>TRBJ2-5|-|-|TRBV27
CASSLSEGSAETQYF
TGTGCCAGCAGTTTATCGGAGGGGAGCGCAGAGACCCAGTACTTC
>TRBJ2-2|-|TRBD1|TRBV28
CASSGGRGRSGELFF
TGTGCCAGCAGTGGGGGCAGGGGGCGATCCGGGGAGCTGTTTTTT
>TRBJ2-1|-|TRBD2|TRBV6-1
CASGSGAGGHEQFF
TGTGCCAGCGGTTCAGGGGCGGGGGGGCATGAGCAGTTCTTC
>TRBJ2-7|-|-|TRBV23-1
CASSPSSWTADYEQYF
TGCGCCAGCAGTCCCTCAAGTTGGACAGCCGACTACGAGCAGTACTTC
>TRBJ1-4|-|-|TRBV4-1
CASSQEGGVATNEKLFF
TGCGCCAGCAGCCAAGAAGGGGGGGTTGCAACTAATGAAAAACTGTTTTTT
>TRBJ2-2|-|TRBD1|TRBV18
CASSLRGTGVNTGELFF
TGTGCCAGCTCACTAAGGGGCACAGGGGTAAACACCGGGGAGCTGTTTTTT
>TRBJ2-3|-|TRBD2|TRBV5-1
CASSRGGGTSGGTTDTQYF
TGCGCCAGCAGCCGGGGAGGAGGGACTAGCGGGGGGACCACAGATACGCAGTATTTT
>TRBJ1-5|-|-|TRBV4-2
CASSQARKGWEATNQPQHF
TGTGCCAGCAGCCAAGCGCGAAAGGGGTGGGAAGCCACCAATCAGCCCCAGCATTTT
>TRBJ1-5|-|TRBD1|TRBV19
CASRIGQGRNQPQHF
TGTGCCAGTAGGATCGGACAGGGGAGGAATCAGCCCCAGCATTTT
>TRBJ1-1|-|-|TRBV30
CAGWGGNTEAFF
TGTGCCGGTTGGGGGGGGAACACTGAAGCTTTCTTT
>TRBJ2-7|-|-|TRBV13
CASSLFRTADYEQYF
TGTGCCAGCAGCTTATTTCGGACAGCAGACTACGAGCAGTACTTC
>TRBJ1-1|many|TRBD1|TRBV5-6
CASSSIPTGGEAFF
TGTGCCAGCAGCTCCATACCAACAGGGGGCGAAGCTTTCTTT
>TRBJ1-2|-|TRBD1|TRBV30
CAWSVPRQGGGYTF
TGTGCCTGGAGTGTACCTCGACAGGGGGGAGGCTACACCTTC
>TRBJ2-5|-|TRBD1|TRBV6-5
CASRGTVQETQYF
TGTGCCAGCAGAGGGACAGTACAAGAGACCCAGTACTTC
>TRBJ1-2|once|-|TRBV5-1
CASSLTGLANYGYTF
TGCGCCAGCAGCTTGACAGGGTTAGCTAACTATGGCTACACCTTC
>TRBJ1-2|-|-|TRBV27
CASSLGQNYGYTF
TGTGCCAGCAGTTTGGGGCAAAACTATGGCTACACCTTC
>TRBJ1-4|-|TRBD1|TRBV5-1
CASSWGQGVTNEKLFF
TGCGCCAGCAGCTGGGGACAGGGGGTCACTAATGAAAAACTGTTTTTT
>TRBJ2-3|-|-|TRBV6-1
CASSEPFSTDTQYF
TGTGCCAGCAGTGAACCCTTTAGCACAGATACGCAGTATTTT
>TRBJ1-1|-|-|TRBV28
CASRETATEAFF
TGTGCCAGCAGAGAAACAGCCACTGAAGCTTTCTTT
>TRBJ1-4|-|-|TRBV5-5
CASSLPRVNEKLFF
TGTGCCAGCAGCTTGCCCAGGGTGAATGAAAAACTGTTTTTT
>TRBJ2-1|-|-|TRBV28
CASSFGNSYNEQFF
TGTGCCAGCAGTTTCGGTAACTCCTACAATGAGCAGTTCTTC
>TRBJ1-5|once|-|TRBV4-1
CASSQDGNQPQHF
TGCGCCAGCAGCCAAGACGGGAATCAGCCCCAGCATTTT
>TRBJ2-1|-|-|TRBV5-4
CASSAYGGPYNEQFF
TGTGCCAGCAGCGCGTACGGGGGGCCTTACAATGAGCAGTTCTTC
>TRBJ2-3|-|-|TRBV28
CASTSRAWKVSSRSTDTQYF
TGTGCCAGCACGAGCAGGGCGTGGAAGGTCTCTTCCCGGAGCACAGATACGCAGTATTTT
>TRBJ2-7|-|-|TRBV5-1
CASSLEGMTYEQYF
TGCGCCAGCAGCTTGGAGGGGATGACCTACGAGCAGTACTTC
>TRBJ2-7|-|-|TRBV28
CASSLPGLAYEQYF
TGTGCCAGCAGTTTACCGGGTTTAGCCTACGAGCAGTACTTC
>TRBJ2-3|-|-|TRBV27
CASRQGTTDTQYF
TGTGCCAGCAGGCAGGGTACCACAGATACGCAGTATTTT
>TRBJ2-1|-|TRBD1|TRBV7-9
CASSLANRGLEQFF
TGTGCCAGCAGCTTAGCGAACAGGGGGCTTGAGCAGTTCTTC
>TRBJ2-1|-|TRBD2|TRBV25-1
CASSDFSLAGANEQFF
TGTGCCAGCAGTGATTTCTCGTTAGCGGGAGCCAATGAGCAGTTCTTC
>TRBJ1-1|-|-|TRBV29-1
CSVEPGSTEAFF
TGCAGCGTTGAACCTGGGAGCACTGAAGCTTTCTTT
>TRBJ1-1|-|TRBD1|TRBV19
CASTHRTGVVLQAEAFF
TGTGCCAGTACCCACCGAACAGGGGTGGTACTCCAGGCAGAAGCTTTCTTT
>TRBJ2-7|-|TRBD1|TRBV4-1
CASSQATDSGTAISYEQYF
TGCGCCAGCAGCCAAGCCACCGACTCCGGGACAGCGATCTCCTACGAGCAGTACTTC
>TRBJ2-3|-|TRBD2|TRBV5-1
CASSLVVASGARKLTSTDTQYF
TGCGCCAGCAGCTTGGTGGTGGCTAGCGGGGCCCGGAAACTAACTAGCACAGATACGCAGTATTTT